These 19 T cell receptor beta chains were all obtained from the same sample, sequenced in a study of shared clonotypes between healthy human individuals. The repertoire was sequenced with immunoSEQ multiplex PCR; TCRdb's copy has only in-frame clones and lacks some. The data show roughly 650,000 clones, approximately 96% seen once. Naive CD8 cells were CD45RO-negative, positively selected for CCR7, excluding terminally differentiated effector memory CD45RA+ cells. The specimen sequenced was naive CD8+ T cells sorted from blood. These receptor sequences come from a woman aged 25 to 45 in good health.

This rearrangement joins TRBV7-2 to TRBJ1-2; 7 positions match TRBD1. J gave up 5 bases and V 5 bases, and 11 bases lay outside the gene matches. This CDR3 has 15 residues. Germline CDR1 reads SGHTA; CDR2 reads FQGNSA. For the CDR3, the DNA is TGTGCCAGCAGCCTGCCTGGACAGGTCCTATATGGCTACACCTTC. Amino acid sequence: CASSLPGQVLYGYTF.

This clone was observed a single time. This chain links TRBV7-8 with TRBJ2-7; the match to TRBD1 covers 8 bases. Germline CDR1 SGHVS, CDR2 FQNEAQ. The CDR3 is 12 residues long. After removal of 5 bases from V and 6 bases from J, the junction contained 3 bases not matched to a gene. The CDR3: CASSGQGGEQYF. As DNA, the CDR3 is TGTGCCAGCAGCGGACAGGGAGGCGAGCAGTACTTC.

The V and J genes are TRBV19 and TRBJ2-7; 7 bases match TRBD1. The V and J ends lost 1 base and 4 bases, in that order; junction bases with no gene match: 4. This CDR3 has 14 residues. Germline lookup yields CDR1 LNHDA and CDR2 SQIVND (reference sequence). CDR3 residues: CASSIAQGRYEQYF. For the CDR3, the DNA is TGTGCCAGTAGTATAGCACAGGGGCGGTACGAGCAGTACTTC. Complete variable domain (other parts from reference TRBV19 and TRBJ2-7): DGGITQSPKYLFRKEGQNVTLSCEQNLNHDAMYWYRQDPGQGLRLIYYSQIVNDFQKGDIAEGYSVSREKKESFPLTVTSAQKNPTAFYLCASSIAQGRYEQYFGPGTRLTVT.

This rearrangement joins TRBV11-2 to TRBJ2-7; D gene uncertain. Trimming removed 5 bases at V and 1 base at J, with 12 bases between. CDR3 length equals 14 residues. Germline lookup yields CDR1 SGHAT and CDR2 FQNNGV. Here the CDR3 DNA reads TGTGCCAGCAGCACGGGCGTTAGGTCCTACGAGCAGTACTTC. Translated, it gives CASSTGVRSYEQYF.

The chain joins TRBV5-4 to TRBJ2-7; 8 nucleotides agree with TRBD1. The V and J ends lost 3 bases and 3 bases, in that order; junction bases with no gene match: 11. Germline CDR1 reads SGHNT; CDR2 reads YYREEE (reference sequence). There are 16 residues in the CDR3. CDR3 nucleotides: TGTGCCAGCAGCTCATGGGGAACAGGGGGAGGCTACGAGCAGTACTTC. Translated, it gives CASSSWGTGGGYEQYF.

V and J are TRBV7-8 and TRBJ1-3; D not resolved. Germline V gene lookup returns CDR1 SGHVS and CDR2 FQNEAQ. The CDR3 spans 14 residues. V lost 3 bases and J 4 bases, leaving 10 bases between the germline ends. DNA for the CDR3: TGTGCCAGCAGCTTCGGGGTATTGGGAAACACCATATATTTT. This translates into CASSFGVLGNTIYF.

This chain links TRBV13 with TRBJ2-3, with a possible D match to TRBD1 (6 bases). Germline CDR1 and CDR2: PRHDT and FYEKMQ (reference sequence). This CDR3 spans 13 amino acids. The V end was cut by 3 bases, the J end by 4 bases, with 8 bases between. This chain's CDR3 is CASSFRGADTQYF. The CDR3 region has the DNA TGTGCCAGCAGCTTCAGGGGCGCAGATACGCAGTATTTT.

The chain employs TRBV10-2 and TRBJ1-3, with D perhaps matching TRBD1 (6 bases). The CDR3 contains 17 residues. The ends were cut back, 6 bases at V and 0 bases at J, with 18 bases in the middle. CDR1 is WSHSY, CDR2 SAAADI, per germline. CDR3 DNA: TGCGCCAGCAGAACGACAGAGGGGGGCCACTCTGGAAACACCATATATTTT. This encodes CASRTTEGGHSGNTIYF.

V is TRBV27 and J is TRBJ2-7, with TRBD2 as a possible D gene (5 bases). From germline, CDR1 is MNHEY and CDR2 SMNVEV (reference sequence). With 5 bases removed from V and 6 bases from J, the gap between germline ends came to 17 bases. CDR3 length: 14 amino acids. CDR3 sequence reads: CASSITVPEGEQYF. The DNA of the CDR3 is TGTGCCAGCAGTATAACAGTCCCCGAGGGCGAGCAGTACTTC.

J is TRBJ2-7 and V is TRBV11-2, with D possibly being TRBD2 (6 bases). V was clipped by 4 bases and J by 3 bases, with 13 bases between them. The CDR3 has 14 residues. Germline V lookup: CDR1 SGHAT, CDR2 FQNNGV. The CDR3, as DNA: TGTGCCAGCAGCTCCCCTTCGCGGGGCTACGAGCAGTACTTC. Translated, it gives CASSSPSRGYEQYF.

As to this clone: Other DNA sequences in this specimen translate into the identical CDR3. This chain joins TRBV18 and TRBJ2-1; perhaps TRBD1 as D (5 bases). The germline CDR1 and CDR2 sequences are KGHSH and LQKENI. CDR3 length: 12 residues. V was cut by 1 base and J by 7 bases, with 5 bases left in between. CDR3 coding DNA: TGTGCCAGCTCACCACAGGGGAATGAGCAGTTCTTC. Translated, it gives CASSPQGNEQFF.

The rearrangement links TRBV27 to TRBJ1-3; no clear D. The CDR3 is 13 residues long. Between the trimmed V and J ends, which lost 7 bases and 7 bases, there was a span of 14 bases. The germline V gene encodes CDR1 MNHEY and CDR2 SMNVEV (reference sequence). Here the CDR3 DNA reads TGTGCCAGCACTGAGGGCCCCGACAACACCATATATTTT. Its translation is CASTEGPDNTIYF.

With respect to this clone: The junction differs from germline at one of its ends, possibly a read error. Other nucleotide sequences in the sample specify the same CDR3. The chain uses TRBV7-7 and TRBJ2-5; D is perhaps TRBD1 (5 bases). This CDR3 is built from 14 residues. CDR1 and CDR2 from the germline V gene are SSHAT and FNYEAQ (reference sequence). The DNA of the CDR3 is TGTGCCAGTAGCTCCTGGGGCAGCCAAGAGACCCAGTACTTC. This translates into CASSSWGSQETQYF.

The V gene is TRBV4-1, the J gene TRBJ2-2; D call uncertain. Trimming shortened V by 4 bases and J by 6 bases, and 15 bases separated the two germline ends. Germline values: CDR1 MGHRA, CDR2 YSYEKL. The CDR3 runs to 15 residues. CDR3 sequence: CASSLPPGRAGELFF. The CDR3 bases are TGCGCCAGCAGCCTACCCCCAGGCAGAGCCGGGGAGCTGTTTTTT.

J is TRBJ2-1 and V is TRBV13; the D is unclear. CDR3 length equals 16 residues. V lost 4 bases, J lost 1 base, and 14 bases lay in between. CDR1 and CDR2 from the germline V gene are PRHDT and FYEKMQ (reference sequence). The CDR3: CASSSKPMGSYNEQFF. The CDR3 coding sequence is TGTGCCAGCAGCTCTAAACCGATGGGATCCTACAATGAGCAGTTCTTC.

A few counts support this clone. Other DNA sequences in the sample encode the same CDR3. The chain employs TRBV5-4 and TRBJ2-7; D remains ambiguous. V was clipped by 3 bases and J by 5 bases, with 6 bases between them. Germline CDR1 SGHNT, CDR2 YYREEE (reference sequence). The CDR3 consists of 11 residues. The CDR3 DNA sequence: TGTGCCAGCAGCTCTGACGACGAGCAGTACTTC. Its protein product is CASSSDDEQYF.

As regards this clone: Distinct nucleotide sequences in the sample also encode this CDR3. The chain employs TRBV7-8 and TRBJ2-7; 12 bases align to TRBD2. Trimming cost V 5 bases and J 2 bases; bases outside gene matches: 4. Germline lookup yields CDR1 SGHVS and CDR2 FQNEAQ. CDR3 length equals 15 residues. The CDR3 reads CASSPWTSGTYEQYF. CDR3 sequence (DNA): TGTGCCAGCAGCCCTTGGACTAGCGGGACCTACGAGCAGTACTTC.

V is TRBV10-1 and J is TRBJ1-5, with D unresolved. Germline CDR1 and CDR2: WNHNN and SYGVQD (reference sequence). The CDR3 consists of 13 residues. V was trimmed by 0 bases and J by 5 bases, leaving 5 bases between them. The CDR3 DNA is TGCGCCAGCAGTGAGTCGTTTGATCAGCCCCAGCATTTT. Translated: CASSESFDQPQHF.

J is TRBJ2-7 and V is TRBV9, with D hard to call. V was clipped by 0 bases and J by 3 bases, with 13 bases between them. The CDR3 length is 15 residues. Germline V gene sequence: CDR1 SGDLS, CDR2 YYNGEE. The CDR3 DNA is TGTGCCAGCAGCGTAGGCTCACCAGGAATCTACGAGCAGTACTTC. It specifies CASSVGSPGIYEQYF.